The 16 T cell receptor beta chains presented below share a single source sample, sequenced in a study of T-cell reconstitution after alpha-beta-depleted transplantation in children. Preparation of the TCRbeta library was carried out with unique molecular identifiers. TCRdb passed the PCR reads through MiXCR, listing each CDR3 protein once. In the table there are fewer than 350,000 distinct CDR3 sequences, roughly 12% of which are singletons. The source material was peripheral blood, sampled 180 days after TCRalphabeta/CD19-depleted stem cell transplant. The receptor source for this set is a male patient aged 2-15 years who had a stem cell transplant for chronic granulomatous disease, so the T cells may come from the graft donor.

Ten or more counts support this clonotype. The V and J genes are TRBV12-3 or TRBV12-4 and TRBJ1-5; the D is unclear. The V gene lost 1 base and the J gene lost 9 bases, with 7 bases spanning the gap. The CDR3 runs to 12 residues. In DNA, the CDR3 is TGTGCCAGCAGTTTAGGGGGAGGGCCCCAGCATTTT. Amino acid sequence: CASSLGGGPQHF.

Remarks on this clonotype: A read error may explain this, as a much larger clone is one base away. V gene TRBV5-1 combines with J gene TRBJ1-1; D unresolved. CDR1 SGHRS and CDR2 YFSETQ come from the germline V gene. The CDR3 contains 14 residues. The CDR3 region has the DNA TGCGTCAGCAGCTCTCCGGACCCGAGCACTGAAGCTTTCTTT. Translation gives CVSSSPDPSTEAFF.

This clonotype was seen a few times. The V gene is TRBV28, the J gene TRBJ2-7; TRBD1 agrees at 9 bases. From germline, CDR1 is MDHEN and CDR2 SYDVKM. Trimming cost V 4 bases and J 5 bases; bases outside gene matches: 12. This CDR3 is built from 16 residues. The CDR3 region is CASSSPGTGRLNEQYF. The CDR3 coding sequence is TGTGCCAGCAGTTCCCCCGGGACAGGGCGTCTCAACGAGCAGTACTTC. Supplemented by reference TRBV28 and TRBJ2-7, the full variable domain reads DVKVTQSSRYLVKRTGEKVFLECVQDMDHENMFWYRQDPGLGLRLIYFSYDVKMKEKGDIPEGYSVSREKKERFSLILESASTNQTSMYLCASSSPGTGRLNEQYFGPGTRLTVT.

This clonotype was counted at least ten times. The gene calls are TRBV5-1 and TRBJ2-5; 8 bases agree with TRBD1. The CDR3 spans 14 residues. The germline V gene has CDR1 SGHRS and CDR2 YFSETQ. Trimming cost V 4 bases and J 5 bases; bases outside gene matches: 7. CDR3 in DNA: TGCGCCAGCAGCGGCAGGGGGCTTGGGGAGACCCAGTACTTC. This sequence encodes CASSGRGLGETQYF.

This clonotype was recorded many times. The chain is built from TRBV29-1 and TRBJ2-3, with D possibly TRBD1 on 5 matching bases. Germline loops: CDR1 SQVTM, CDR2 ANQGSEA. The CDR3 length is 13 residues. Trimming left V 1 base short and J 3 bases short, with 8 bases between. CDR3 bases: TGCAGCGTTGAAGGCAGGGTGACAGATACGCAGTATTTT. As protein: CSVEGRVTDTQYF.

The V and J genes are TRBV7-8 and TRBJ2-1, with a tentative D call TRBD1 (6 bases). Germline CDR1 is SGHVS and CDR2 is FQNEAQ. The germline V and J ends were trimmed by 4 bases and 4 bases, with 14 bases remaining between them. This CDR3 contains 15 residues. Here the CDR3 DNA reads TGTGCCAGCAGCTCCCAGGGGATCAGTTACAATGAGCAGTTCTTC. Amino acid sequence: CASSSQGISYNEQFF.

This clonotype was seen at least ten times. The chain carries TRBV6-5 and TRBJ1-1; no firm D call. The V and J ends lost 7 bases and 1 base respectively, with 10 bases between them. This CDR3 is 13 amino acids long. The germline V gene encodes CDR1 MNHEY and CDR2 SVGAGI. The CDR3 nucleotides read TGTGCCAGCATTAAGTTTTGGAACACTGAAGCTTTCTTT. Translating gives CASIKFWNTEAFF.

This clonotype has ten or more counts. This chain links TRBV12-3 or TRBV12-4 with TRBJ2-1; 11 bases line up with TRBD2. After removal of 10 bases from V and 9 bases from J, the junction contained 5 bases not matched to a gene. The length of the CDR3 is 12 residues. The CDR3 nucleotides are TGTGCCACCTCGACTAGCGGGGTTGAGCAGTTCTTC. Protein sequence: CATSTSGVEQFF.

This clonotype was found many times. The chain joins TRBV7-9 to TRBJ2-7; either TRBD1 or TRBD2 may supply D (6 bases each). Germline CDR1 is SEHNR and CDR2 is FQNEAQ (reference sequence). Between the trimmed V and J ends, which lost 5 bases and 2 bases, there was a span of 13 bases. CDR3 size: 14 residues. The CDR3 here is CASSRRDTPYEQYF. The CDR3 bases are TGTGCCAGCAGCAGGCGGGACACACCCTACGAGCAGTACTTC.

This clonotype was found many times. This chain joins TRBV7-6 and TRBJ1-1, with D hard to call. Deletions cut 1 base from V and 6 bases from J, with 9 bases between. CDR3 length: 13 amino acids. Germline V gene sequence: CDR1 SGHVS, CDR2 FNYEAQ. CDR3 bases: TGTGCCAGCAGCTTAGGCAGGTGGGCTGAAGCTTTCTTT. It is translated as CASSLGRWAEAFF.

The table lists this clonotype with many counts. The CDR3, as DNA: TGTGCCAGCAGCTACGGGACAGCTAGCTCCTACGAGCAGTACTTC. Translating gives CASSYGTASSYEQYF. The chain carries TRBV7-6 and TRBJ2-7; 7 positions agree with TRBD1. Unmatched junction bases numbered 6, after V lost 4 bases and J lost 0 bases. This CDR3 comprises 15 residues. In germline, CDR1 is SGHVS, CDR2 FNYEAQ.

The chain is built from TRBV5-1 and TRBJ2-2; no definite D call. CDR3 length: 15 amino acids. The germline CDR1 and CDR2 sequences are SGHRS and YFSETQ. The V gene lost 0 bases and the J gene lost 1 base, with 7 bases spanning the gap. CDR3 in DNA: TGCGCCAGCAGCTTGGCCACCAAGAACACCGGGGAGCTGTTTTTT. Its translation is CASSLATKNTGELFF. The full variable domain, in which reference TRBV5-1 and TRBJ2-2 provide the parts outside the CDR3, is KAGVTQTPRYLIKTRGQQVTLSCSPISGHRSVSWYQQTPGQGLQFLFEYFSETQRNKGNFPGRFSGRQFSNSRSEMNVSTLELGDSALYLCASSLATKNTGELFFGEGSRLTVL.

This clonotype has a count of ten or more. One junction end does not reproduce the germline sequence, and a read error may be involved. The J gene is TRBJ2-1, the V gene TRBV11-1, with D maybe TRBD2 (7 bases). This CDR3 is 10 amino acids long. CDR1 and CDR2 (germline): SGHAT, FQDESV (reference sequence). The CDR3 is CTRGGFEQFF. CDR3 DNA sequence: TGCACAAGGGGGGGATTTGAGCAGTTCTTC. Looking up the rest from reference TRBV11-1 and TRBJ2-1 gives the full variable domain: EAEVAQSPRYKITEKSQAVAFWCDPISGHATLYWYRQILGQGPELLVQFQDESVVDDSQLPKDRFSAERLKGVDSTLKIQPAELGDSAMYLCTRGGFEQFFGPGTRLTVL.

Turning to this clonotype: This may stem from a read error, because a much larger clone lies one nucleotide away. The chain combines TRBV4-2 with TRBJ2-7; no firm D call. Germline V CDR1 and CDR2: LGHNA, YNFKEQ. Trimming removed 4 bases from V and 0 bases from J, with 13 bases in between. The CDR3 sequence is 15 residues long. This chain's CDR3 is CASSPPDVDSYEQYF. The CDR3, as DNA: TGTGCCAGCAGCCCCCCAGACGTAGACTCCTACGAGCAGTACTTC.

J is TRBJ2-3 and V is TRBV5-1; 7 nucleotides line up with TRBD2. V lost 3 bases and J lost 4; bases outside the gene matches: 11. The CDR3 extends over 16 amino acids. The germline V gene has CDR1 SGHRS and CDR2 YFSETQ. The CDR3 is CASSSLRGTLADTQYF. In nucleotides, the CDR3 is TGCGCCAGCAGCTCCCTGCGGGGGACCCTGGCAGATACGCAGTATTTT.

The table lists this clonotype with many counts. V is TRBV5-1 and J is TRBJ2-1, with 7 positions matching TRBD2. The germline V gene encodes CDR1 SGHRS and CDR2 YFSETQ. After removal of 0 bases from V and 1 base from J, the junction contained 4 bases not matched to a gene. The CDR3 has 16 residues. CDR3 in DNA: TGCGCCAGCAGCTTGGTTGGCGGGAGATCCTACAATGAGCAGTTCTTC. It translates to CASSLVGGRSYNEQFF.